At least ten counts were recorded for the clone carrying this TCR beta chain. The data are from a study of human T cells and chemical hapten exposure. One entry per CDR3 protein results from TCRdb running MiXCR on the RACE reads. The sample lists 70,000 to 100,000 distinct CDR3 sequences, about 6.8% occurring once. The ends were cut back, 6 bases at V and 4 bases at J, with 17 bases in the middle. CDR1 and CDR2 from the germline V gene are DFQATT and SNEGSKA (reference sequence). The CDR3 runs to 14 residues. Time point meaning: patch test 1, 2 weeks after DPC sensitization. Treatment noted: therapeutic diphenylcyclopropenone sensitization with weekly scalp DPC.

The receptor was derived from a woman aged 25-40 years with alopecia areata. Some clones in this sample may be carry-over from other donors' samples. The input for sequencing was whole blood, taken in connection with sensitization to the hapten diphenylcyclopropenone (DPC). The chain couples TRBV20-1 to TRBJ2-3; D not resolved. This chain's CDR3 is CSAPRTSTSDTQYF. The CDR3 DNA reads as TGCAGTGCCCCCCGGACCTCAACATCAGATACGCAGTATTTT.